The sequence of this TCR beta chain was determined in a study of blood T cell repertoires in COVID-19. The overall study: Acute and convalescent COVID-19 samples came from the United States, Italy and Spain. PBMCs, B-cell-depleted T cells, or T cells provided the cDNA or gDNA that made up the material.

Per the original methods: Amplification from reference gene primers served as the basis for estimated nucleated cell counts. Method: immunoSEQ multiplex PCR; TCRdb's copy keeps in-frame clones and lacks some. D and trimming were read from the DNA, whereas the V and J calls and clone size are those reported in that table. The sample carries a few hundred thousand clones, approximately 88% recorded once. The ends lost 0 bases at V and 8 bases at J; junction bases unmatched: 8. Germline CDR1 and CDR2: SGDLS and YYNGEE. This CDR3 region has 15 residues. The TCR was taken from a woman aged 25 to 45 who had recovered from COVID-19. The specimen sequenced was peripheral blood. This chain uses TRBV9 with TRBJ2-1, with 7 bases matching TRBD2. The CDR3 is CASSVESGAWDEQFF. The CDR3 nucleotides are TGTGCCAGCAGCGTAGAGAGCGGGGCGTGGGATGAGCAGTTCTTC.